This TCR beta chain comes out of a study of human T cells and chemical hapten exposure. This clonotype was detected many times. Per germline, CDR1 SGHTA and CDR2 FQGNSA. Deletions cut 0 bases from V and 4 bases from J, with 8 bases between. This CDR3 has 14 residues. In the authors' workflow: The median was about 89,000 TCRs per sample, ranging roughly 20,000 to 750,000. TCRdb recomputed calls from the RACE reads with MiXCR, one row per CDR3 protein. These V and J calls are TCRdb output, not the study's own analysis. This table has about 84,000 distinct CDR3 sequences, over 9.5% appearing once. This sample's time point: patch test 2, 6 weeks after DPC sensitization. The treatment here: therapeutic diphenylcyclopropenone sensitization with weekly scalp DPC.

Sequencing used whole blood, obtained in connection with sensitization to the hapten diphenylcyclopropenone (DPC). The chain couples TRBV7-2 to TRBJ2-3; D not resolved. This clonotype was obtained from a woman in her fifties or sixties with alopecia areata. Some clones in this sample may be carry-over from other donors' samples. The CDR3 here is CASSLAQGPDTQYF. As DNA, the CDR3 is TGTGCCAGCAGCTTAGCCCAAGGCCCAGATACGCAGTATTTT.